Ten or more counts support the clone carrying this T cell receptor beta chain. Its cognate antigen is unknown. This sample was included in a study of regulatory T cells in long-lasting Graves disease. Study in general: Newly diagnosed Graves' patients had taken antithyroid drugs under 3 months. Study findings and constraints: Persistent disease favored TRBV28, TRBJ1-2 and TRBJ2-5.

The time point here: newly diagnosed GD, antithyroid drugs for less than 3 months. RNA isolated from PBMCs was used to make the TCR library. In building TCR beta libraries, iRepertoire HTBI primers were used together with Arm-PCR of CDR3 regions. TCRdb re-called the multiplex PCR reads through MiXCR, storing one row per CDR3 protein. The sample records roughly 500,000 distinct CDR3 sequences, roughly 13% being singletons. Germline values: CDR1 GTSNPN, CDR2 SVGIG (reference sequence). The CDR3 covers 14 residues. Trimming took 3 bases from V and 6 from J; bases not matched to a gene: 7. The same sample was also used in a study of T cells in Graves' hyperthyroidism and ophthalmopathy. That source reports: Ophthalmopathy was separated from stable hyperthyroidism by a 13 V-J model.

This specimen was peripheral blood mononuclear cells (PBMCs), taken at new diagnosis, from a patient treated with antithyroid drugs. The source is a young man with Graves disease. The V call is TRBV30, the J call TRBJ2-2; TRBD2 matches at 7 bases. CDR3 sequence reads: CAWRGSGIPGELFF. Here the CDR3 DNA reads TGTGCCTGGAGAGGGAGCGGGATTCCCGGGGAGCTGTTTTTT.